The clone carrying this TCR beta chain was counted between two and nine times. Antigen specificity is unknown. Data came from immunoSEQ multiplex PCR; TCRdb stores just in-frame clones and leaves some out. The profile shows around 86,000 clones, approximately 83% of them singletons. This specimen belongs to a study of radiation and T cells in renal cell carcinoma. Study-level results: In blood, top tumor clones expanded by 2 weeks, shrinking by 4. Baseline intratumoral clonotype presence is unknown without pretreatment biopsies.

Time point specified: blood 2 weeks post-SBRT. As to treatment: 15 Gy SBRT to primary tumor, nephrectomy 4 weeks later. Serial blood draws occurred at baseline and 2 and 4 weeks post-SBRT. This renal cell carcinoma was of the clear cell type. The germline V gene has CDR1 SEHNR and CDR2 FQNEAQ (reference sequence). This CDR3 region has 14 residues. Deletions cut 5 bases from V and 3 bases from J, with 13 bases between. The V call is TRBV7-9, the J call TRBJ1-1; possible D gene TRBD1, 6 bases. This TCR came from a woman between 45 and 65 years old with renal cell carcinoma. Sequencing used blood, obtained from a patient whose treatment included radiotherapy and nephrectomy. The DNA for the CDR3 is TGTGCCAGCAGCCGCAAGGGGGGGGACACTGAAGCTTTCTTT. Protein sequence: CASSRKGGDTEAFF. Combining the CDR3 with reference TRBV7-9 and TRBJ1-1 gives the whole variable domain DTGVSQNPRHKITKRGQNVTFRCDPISEHNRLYWYRQTLGQGPEFLTYFQNEAQLEKSRLLSDRFSAERPKGSFSTLEIQRTEQGDSAMYLCASSRKGGDTEAFFGQGTRLTVV.